The sequence of this T cell receptor (beta chain) was determined in a study of glioma-infiltrating T cells after dendritic cell vaccination. The protocol was immunoSEQ multiplex PCR, while the TCRdb copy is restricted to in-frame clones and leaves out a portion. In the table there are tens of thousands of clones, about 81% of which are singletons. V dropped 3 bases and J dropped 6; count of bases not matched to a gene: 10. This CDR3 has 17 residues. CDR1 KGHSH and CDR2 LQKENI come from the germline V gene. Time point meaning: after dendritic cell vaccination, including at tumor progression/relapse. The chain uses TRBV18 and TRBJ2-1, with TRBD1 identical over 11 bases. The receptor's source is a human donor with glioblastoma. The sequencing used blood, collected after dendritic cell vaccination. CDR3 bases: TGTGCCAGCTCACCTGGTATCGCCGGGACAGGGGGCAATGAGCAGTTCTTC. Translated, it gives CASSPGIAGTGGNEQFF.